The 22 T cell receptor beta chains below all came from one sample that was sequenced in a study of human T cells and chemical hapten exposure. TCRdb redid the calling of the RACE reads with MiXCR, one entry per CDR3 protein. The sample lists approximately 120,000 distinct CDR3 sequences, roughly a tenth seen once, with around 3.1% in the top ten. Stated time point: patch test 2, 6 weeks after DPC sensitization. Indicated treatment: therapeutic diphenylcyclopropenone sensitization with weekly scalp DPC. Material: whole blood, obtained in connection with sensitization to the hapten diphenylcyclopropenone (DPC). Source of these receptors: a woman aged 35 to 49 with alopecia areata. Some clones in this sample may be carry-over from other donors' samples.

This clonotype was counted ten times or more. The V gene is TRBV11-2, the J gene TRBJ2-1; 8 bases agree with TRBD1. The trim removed 4 bases at V and 0 bases at J, leaving 14 bases unmatched. This CDR3 region has 19 residues. Per germline, CDR1 SGHAT and CDR2 FQNNGV. DNA of the CDR3: TGTGCCAGCAGCTCGCTACCCCGAACCGGGACAGGCTCCTACAATGAGCAGTTCTTC. Its protein product is CASSSLPRTGTGSYNEQFF.

This clonotype was observed many times. This chain joins TRBV6-6 and TRBJ1-5; a possible D gene is TRBD1 (6 bases). This CDR3 has 16 amino acids. The ends were cut back, 7 bases at V and 4 bases at J, with 20 bases in the middle. Germline CDR1 and CDR2: MNHNY and SVGAGI (reference sequence). The DNA for the CDR3 is TGTGCCAGCACCAACTCAGAAGGGGGGCGAAATCAGCCCCAGCATTTT. It specifies CASTNSEGGRNQPQHF.

This clonotype was counted at least ten times. The J gene is TRBJ1-5, the V gene TRBV6-2 or TRBV6-3, with a weak D call TRBD1 (5 bases). The germline V and J ends were trimmed by 2 bases and 9 bases, with 8 bases remaining between them. The CDR3 contains 12 residues. CDR1 and CDR2 (germline): MNHEY, SVGEGT. The CDR3 spells CASSYGGGPQHF. The CDR3 nucleotides read TGTGCCAGCAGTTACGGGGGGGGGCCCCAGCATTTT.

This chain uses TRBV24-1 with TRBJ1-5, with D unclear. This CDR3 spans 12 amino acids. With 3 bases removed from V and 10 bases from J, the gap between germline ends came to 9 bases. Germline V gives CDR1 KGHDR, CDR2 SFDVKD. Here the CDR3 DNA reads TGTGCCACCAGTGATCCCCGCGGACCCCAGCATTTT. Its translation: CATSDPRGPQHF.

The table lists this clonotype with many counts. The chain links TRBV4-1 to TRBJ2-7; D may be TRBD1 (6 bases). This CDR3 is 16 amino acids long. The V end lost 1 base, the J end lost 1 base, and 14 bases lay between the germline ends. The V gene's germline CDR1 is MGHRA and CDR2 YSYEKL. As DNA, the CDR3 is TGCGCCAGCAGCCAAGTACAGGGTTTCTTGTCCTACGAGCAGTACTTC. This gives the protein CASSQVQGFLSYEQYF.

This clonotype appeared many times. The chain recombines TRBV20-1 with TRBJ2-2; no clear D. The germline V and J ends were trimmed by 6 bases and 0 bases, with 11 bases remaining between them. The germline CDR1 and CDR2 sequences are DFQATT and SNEGSKA (reference sequence). The CDR3 length is 14 residues. The CDR3 loop is CSAPRAANTGELFF. Here the CDR3 DNA reads TGCAGTGCCCCCCGGGCCGCGAACACCGGGGAGCTGTTTTTT.

This clonotype was counted a few times. This rearrangement joins TRBV11-2 to TRBJ1-1; 8 bases line up with TRBD1. The V and J ends lost 3 bases and 2 bases, in that order; junction bases with no gene match: 8. The CDR3 runs to 16 residues. Per germline, CDR1 SGHAT and CDR2 FQNNGV. CDR3 nucleotides: TGTGCCAGCAGCTTTTTCCCAGGGGGCGTAAACACTGAAGCTTTCTTT. Protein product: CASSFFPGGVNTEAFF.

This clonotype was observed many times. J is TRBJ2-1 and V is TRBV3-1; 8 bases match TRBD2. V was clipped by 7 bases and J by 5 bases; unmatched bases: 10. This CDR3 is 15 amino acids long. The germline V gene has CDR1 LGHDT and CDR2 YNNKEL (reference sequence). CDR3 DNA: TGTGCCAGCACTATGGCGGGGGGCGCCCACAATGAGCAGTTCTTC. It encodes CASTMAGGAHNEQFF.

This clonotype has a handful of counts. The chain uses TRBV6-6 and TRBJ1-1; D remains ambiguous. CDR3 length equals 11 residues. Deletions cut 8 bases from V and 8 bases from J, with 12 bases between. Germline V CDR1 and CDR2: MNHNY, SVGAGI (reference sequence). The CDR3 is CASRSLLEAFF. The CDR3 coding sequence is TGTGCCAGCCGGAGCCTACTCGAAGCTTTCTTT.

This clonotype was observed a handful of times. This sequence joins TRBV5-1 and TRBJ1-1, with D hard to call. The CDR3 is 14 residues long. The V gene lost 1 base and the J gene lost 2 bases, with 9 bases spanning the gap. In germline, CDR1 is SGHRS, CDR2 YFSETQ. The CDR3 region has the DNA TGCGCCAGCAGCTTGTTCGCGGCAAACACTGAAGCTTTCTTT. It encodes CASSLFAANTEAFF.

The chain carries TRBV12-3 or TRBV12-4 and TRBJ1-3; D gene ambiguous. The V gene lost 6 bases and the J gene lost 2 bases, with 8 bases spanning the gap. The CDR3 has 13 amino acids. This CDR3 is CASSTVAGNTIYF. The CDR3, as DNA: TGTGCCAGCAGCACAGTGGCTGGAAACACCATATATTTT.

This clonotype has ten or more counts. V is TRBV25-1 and J is TRBJ1-3; possible D gene TRBD1, 5 bases. From germline, CDR1 is MGHDK and CDR2 SYGVNS. Trimming took off 1 base at V and 0 bases at J, with 7 bases between the two ends. There are 15 residues in the CDR3. The CDR3 DNA follows: TGTGCCAGCAGTGAATGGGGGTACTCTGGAAACACCATATATTTT. Translation: CASSEWGYSGNTIYF.

The rearrangement uses TRBV5-1 and TRBJ2-5; D is ambiguous. This CDR3 is built from 11 residues. V was clipped by 2 bases and J by 7 bases, with 6 bases between them. Germline lookup yields CDR1 SGHRS and CDR2 YFSETQ. CDR3: CASSFQVTQYF. The CDR3 DNA sequence: TGCGCCAGCAGCTTCCAGGTGACCCAGTACTTC.

This clonotype occurred many times. This rearrangement joins TRBV27 to TRBJ1-5, with TRBD1 as a possible D gene (5 bases). CDR1 is MNHEY and CDR2 is SMNVEV in the germline V gene (reference sequence). This CDR3 comprises 12 residues. The germline V and J ends were trimmed by 5 bases and 7 bases, with 9 bases remaining between them. The DNA of the CDR3 is TGTGCCAGCAGTCCCGGGGGGCAGCCCCAGCATTTT. Its translation: CASSPGGQPQHF.

This clonotype was detected ten times or more. Here the CDR3 omits its conserved ending phenylalanine or tryptophan, so a read error is the likely source. The DNA is omitted, as the CDR3 cannot be located on it reliably, and the CDR3 follows TCRdb's listing. This chain uses TRBV21-1 with TRBJ1-1; the table's D call, TRBD1, has no DNA check behind it. TRBV21-1 is a recognized pseudogene. The CDR3 adds up to 13 amino acids, both ends counted. This chain's CDR3 is CASSTTPRDVEGS.

This clonotype was detected only a few times. This chain uses TRBV11-2 with TRBJ2-3, with TRBD2 matching over 14 bases. Per the germline V gene, CDR1 is SGHAT and CDR2 is FQNNGV. The CDR3 totals 18 residues. Unmatched junction bases numbered 7, after V lost 5 bases and J lost 0 bases. The chain's CDR3 is CASSRPGTSGGSTDTQYF. In DNA, the CDR3 is TGTGCCAGCAGCCGTCCCGGGACTAGCGGGGGCAGCACAGATACGCAGTATTTT.

Worth noting for this clonotype: Since a much larger clone is just one base distant, this may be a read error. The V call is TRBV27, the J call TRBJ2-1, with 8 bases matching TRBD2. This CDR3 is 15 amino acids long. The V and J ends lost 4 bases and 9 bases, in that order; junction bases with no gene match: 11. CDR1 is MNHEY and CDR2 is SMNVEV in the germline V gene (reference sequence). The CDR3 sequence is CASSSSGGGFSEQFF. The CDR3 DNA reads as TGTGCCAGCAGTTCCTCTGGCGGGGGGTTCAGTGAGCAGTTCTTC.

The rearrangement uses TRBV6-2 or TRBV6-3 and TRBJ1-2; D gene unclear. The CDR3 runs 12 residues. Germline V gene sequence: CDR1 MNHEY, CDR2 SVGEGT. V was clipped by 2 bases and J by 4 bases, with 5 bases between them. The CDR3 sequence: CASSYGSYGYTF. CDR3 in DNA: TGTGCCAGCAGTTACGGCAGCTATGGCTACACCTTC.

This clonotype was found many times. The rearrangement links TRBV24-1 to TRBJ2-5; D perhaps matches TRBD1 (6 bases). The V gene's germline CDR1 is KGHDR and CDR2 SFDVKD. V lost 5 bases and J lost 1, with 16 bases in between. The CDR3 consists of 16 residues. Written as DNA, the CDR3 is TGTGCCACCAGTGTAGGGTATAGGGGGAGCCAAGAGACCCAGTACTTC. This codes for CATSVGYRGSQETQYF.

J is TRBJ1-4 and V is TRBV12-3 or TRBV12-4; TRBD1 matches at 8 bases. V was pared by 8 bases and J by 3 bases, with 2 bases of the junction left unmatched. The CDR3 has 13 residues. CDR3 coding DNA: TGTGCCAGCCAGACAGGGGCTAATGAAAAACTGTTTTTT. Its protein is CASQTGANEKLFF.

This clonotype was counted ten times or more. The chain joins TRBV20-1 to TRBJ2-7; D not certain. CDR1 is DFQATT and CDR2 is SNEGSKA in the germline V gene (reference sequence). Trimming left V 3 bases short and J 3 bases short, with 15 bases between. The CDR3 is 14 residues long. Here the CDR3 DNA reads TGCAGTGCTAGGAATCGACGGCAGAACTACGAGCAGTACTTC. Translation gives CSARNRRQNYEQYF.

At least ten counts were recorded for this clonotype. CDR3 residues: CASSYLTVWNEQFF. The CDR3, as DNA: TGTGCCAGCAGTTACCTCACAGTCTGGAATGAGCAGTTCTTC. The V call is TRBV6-2 or TRBV6-3, the J call TRBJ2-1; no firm D call. CDR1 is MNHEY and CDR2 is SVGEGT in the germline V gene. The CDR3 length is 14 residues. Trimming left V 2 bases short and J 7 bases short, with 12 bases between.